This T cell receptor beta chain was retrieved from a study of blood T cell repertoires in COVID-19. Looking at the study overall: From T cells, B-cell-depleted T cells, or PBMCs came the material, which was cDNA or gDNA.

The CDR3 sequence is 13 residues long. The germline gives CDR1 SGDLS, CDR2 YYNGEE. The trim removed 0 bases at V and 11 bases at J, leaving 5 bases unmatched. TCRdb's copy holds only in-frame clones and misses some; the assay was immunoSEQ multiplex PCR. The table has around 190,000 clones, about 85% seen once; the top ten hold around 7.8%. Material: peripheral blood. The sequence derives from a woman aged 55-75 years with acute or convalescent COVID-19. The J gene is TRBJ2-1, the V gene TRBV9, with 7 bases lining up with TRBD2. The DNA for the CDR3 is TGTGCCAGCAGCGTAGCTAGCGGCAGCCAGCAGTTCTTC. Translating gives CASSVASGSQQFF.